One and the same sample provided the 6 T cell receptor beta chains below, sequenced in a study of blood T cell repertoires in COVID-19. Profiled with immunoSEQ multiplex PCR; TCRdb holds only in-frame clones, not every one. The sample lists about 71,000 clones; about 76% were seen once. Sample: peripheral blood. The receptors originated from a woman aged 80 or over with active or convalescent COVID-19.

The chain's CDR3 is CASSLSFQGRVTEAFF. Here the CDR3 DNA reads TGCGCCAGCAGCTTGTCTTTCCAGGGTCGGGTGACTGAAGCTTTCTTT. The chain has TRBV5-1 and TRBJ1-1, with D tentatively TRBD1 (5 bases). V was pared by 1 base and J by 5 bases, with 18 bases between. CDR1 is SGHRS and CDR2 is YFSETQ in the germline V gene. The CDR3 sequence is 16 residues long.

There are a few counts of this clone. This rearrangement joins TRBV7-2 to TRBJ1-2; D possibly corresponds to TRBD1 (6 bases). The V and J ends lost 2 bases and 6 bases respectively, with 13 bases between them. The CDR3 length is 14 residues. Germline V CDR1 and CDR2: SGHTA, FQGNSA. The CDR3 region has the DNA TGTGCCAGCAGCTTATACAGGGTCGGCGATGGCTACACCTTC. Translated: CASSLYRVGDGYTF.

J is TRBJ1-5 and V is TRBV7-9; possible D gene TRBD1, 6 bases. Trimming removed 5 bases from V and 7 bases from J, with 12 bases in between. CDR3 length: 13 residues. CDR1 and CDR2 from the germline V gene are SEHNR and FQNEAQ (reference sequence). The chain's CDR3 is CASSQDQGQPQHF. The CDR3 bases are TGTGCCAGCAGCCAAGACCAGGGGCAGCCCCAGCATTTT. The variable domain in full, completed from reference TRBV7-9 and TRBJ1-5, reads DTGVSQNPRHKITKRGQNVTFRCDPISEHNRLYWYRQTLGQGPEFLTYFQNEAQLEKSRLLSDRFSAERPKGSFSTLEIQRTEQGDSAMYLCASSQDQGQPQHFGDGTRLSIL.

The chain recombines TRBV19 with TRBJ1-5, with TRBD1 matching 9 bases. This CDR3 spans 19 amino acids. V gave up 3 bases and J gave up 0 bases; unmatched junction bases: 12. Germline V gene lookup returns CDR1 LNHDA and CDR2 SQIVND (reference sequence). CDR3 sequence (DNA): TGTGCCAGTAGTATCGTCCTTCCCGGGACAGGGATTAGCAATCAGCCCCAGCATTTT. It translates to CASSIVLPGTGISNQPQHF.

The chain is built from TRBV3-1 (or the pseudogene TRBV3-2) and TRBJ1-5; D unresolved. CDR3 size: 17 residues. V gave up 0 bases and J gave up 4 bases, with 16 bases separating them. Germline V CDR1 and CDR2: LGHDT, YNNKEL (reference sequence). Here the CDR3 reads CASSQDKEDVANQPQHF. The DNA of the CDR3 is TGTGCCAGCAGCCAAGATAAGGAGGATGTAGCAAATCAGCCCCAGCATTTT.

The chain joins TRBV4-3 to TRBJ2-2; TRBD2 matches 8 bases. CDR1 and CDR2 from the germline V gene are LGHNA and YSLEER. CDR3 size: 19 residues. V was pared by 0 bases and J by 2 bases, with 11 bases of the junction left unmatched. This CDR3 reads CASSQDSAGRGDNTGELFF. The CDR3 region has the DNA TGCGCCAGCAGCCAAGATTCGGCGGGGCGGGGGGATAACACCGGGGAGCTGTTTTTT.